This TCR beta chain was documented in a study of cytomegalovirus exposure and HLA in healthy donors. Study-level points and caveats: The classifier was said to identify cytomegalovirus status with high specificity and sensitivity. In a later analysis, productive TCRs from donors in an Asian-associated ancestry cluster reportedly carried fewer N-insertions than the cohort mean. Certain sequence variants were highly shared and formed a cluster, and this cluster was likely a sequencing artifact. Later analysis identified several of the most significant clusters that appeared linked to common viral pathogens.

With respect to this clone: Its antigen remains unidentified.

Use of 60 Vbeta and 13 Jbeta primers characterized the PCR. This table comes from immunoSEQ multiplex PCR, and its TCRdb copy is limited to in-frame clones, with some not included. Of 95,000 to 150,000 clones in the sample, just over 65% were seen once. Germline loops: CDR1 LNHDA, CDR2 SQIVND (reference sequence). The CDR3 has 17 residues. V lost 8 bases and J lost 1, with 23 bases in between. V and J are TRBV19 and TRBJ1-2; TRBD1 might be the D (5 bases). The specimen sequenced was PBMCs. This clonotype originated in a man younger than 30 in good health and CMV-seronegative. This CDR3 is CASSSGGGWRNNYGYTF. The CDR3 DNA reads TGTGCCAGTTCTTCCGGGGGGGGTTGGAGGAATAACTATGGCTACACCTTC.